This is a list of T cell receptor beta chains from one sample in a study of T cells of healthy individuals. TCRdb processed the 5' RACE reads anew with MiXCR; each CDR3 protein has one entry. This table has some 69,000 distinct CDR3 sequences, 15% to 20% appearing once. The receptors stem from a human donor in good health. CDR3s include the opening cysteine and the closing phenylalanine or tryptophan. The order of the fields is V gene, clone size, J gene, D gene, CDR3 protein, CDR3 DNA. The D gene is left open where the match is weak. The size field is filled for only some rows; it gives once, few, many or a size class.

TRBV7-9,few,TRBJ2-1,TRBD2,CASSFGGRARNEQFF,TGTGCCAGCAGCTTTGGCGGGAGGGCCAGAAATGAGCAGTTCTTC
TRBV27,few,TRBJ1-6,.,CASSPRTVSSYNSPLHF,TGTGCCAGCAGTCCACGGACAGTGAGCTCCTATAATTCACCCCTCCACTTT
TRBV6-2/TRBV6-3,.,TRBJ2-2,.,CASSRTNTGELFF,TGTGCCAGCAGCCGGACTAACACCGGGGAGCTGTTTTTT
TRBV4-1,many,TRBJ2-5,TRBD1,CASSQVYIGQGALETQYF,TGCGCCAGCAGCCAAGTTTATATCGGACAGGGAGCTTTAGAGACCCAGTACTTC
TRBV18,many,TRBJ2-7,TRBD1,CASSPGTGAEQYF,TGTGCCAGCTCACCCGGGACAGGTGCCGAGCAGTACTTC
TRBV28,few,TRBJ1-5,.,CASSSQHQGRHQPQHF,TGTGCCAGCAGTTCCCAACATCAGGGACGGCATCAGCCCCAGCATTTT
TRBV20-1,.,TRBJ2-1,.,CSARETLGGGVEQFF,TGCAGTGCTAGAGAAACCTTGGGCGGGGGCGTTGAGCAGTTCTTC
TRBV6-2/TRBV6-3,few,TRBJ1-1,.,CASKVAGMNTEAFF,TGTGCCAGCAAGGTTGCGGGGATGAACACTGAAGCTTTCTTT
TRBV4-1,few,TRBJ2-1,.,CASSQGVSRYNEQFF,TGCGCCAGCAGCCAAGGGGTCTCCAGATACAATGAGCAGTTCTTC
TRBV6-1,.,TRBJ2-1,TRBD2,CASSEARGGNNEQFF,TGTGCCAGCAGTGAAGCGCGCGGGGGAAACAATGAGCAGTTCTTC
TRBV20-1,.,TRBJ2-5,TRBD1,CSAIGTGKETQYF,TGCAGTGCCATAGGGACAGGGAAAGAGACCCAGTACTTC
TRBV5-5,few,TRBJ1-5,.,CASSLYRGGNQPQHF,TGTGCCAGCAGCCTATACCGTGGGGGTAATCAGCCCCAGCATTTT
TRBV4-1,many,TRBJ2-7,.,CASSRPGQFFYEQYF,TGCGCCAGCAGCCGACCTGGACAGTTTTTCTACGAGCAGTACTTC
TRBV12-3/TRBV12-4,.,TRBJ2-7,.,CASSPPAGSLEDEQYF,TGTGCCAGCAGTCCCCCGGCGGGTTCGTTGGAGGACGAGCAGTACTTC
TRBV11-2,many,TRBJ2-2,TRBD2,CASSLYSGGNTGELFF,TGTGCCAGCAGCTTATACAGCGGGGGAAACACCGGGGAGCTGTTTTTT
TRBV13,few,TRBJ2-7,TRBD2,CASSVTPGLGSFEQYF,TGTGCCAGCAGCGTCACACCGGGACTAGGTTCGTTCGAGCAGTACTTC
TRBV12-3/TRBV12-4,many,TRBJ2-6,.,CASSPQHSGANVLTF,TGTGCCAGCAGTCCCCAACACTCTGGGGCCAACGTCCTGACTTTC
TRBV5-6,many,TRBJ2-7,.,CASSGGGEQYF,TGTGCCAGCAGCGGGGGAGGTGAGCAGTACTTC
TRBV15,.,TRBJ1-1,.,CATSAGKVTEAFF,TGTGCCACCAGCGCAGGGAAGGTTACTGAAGCTTTCTTT
TRBV2,.,TRBJ2-2,.,CASSDSLEDSNTGELFF,TGTGCCAGCAGTGATAGCCTAGAAGACTCGAACACCGGGGAGCTGTTTTTT
TRBV6-6,many,TRBJ2-7,.,CASSYGQVSYEQYF,TGTGCCAGCAGTTACGGTCAGGTCTCCTACGAGCAGTACTTC
TRBV9,few,TRBJ2-7,.,CASSVRSGPHYEQYF,TGTGCCAGCAGCGTCAGGAGTGGCCCCCACTACGAGCAGTACTTC
TRBV5-1,.,TRBJ2-1,TRBD2,CASSLGIAGAGYNEQFF,TGCGCCAGCAGCTTGGGAATAGCGGGAGCGGGATACAATGAGCAGTTCTTC
TRBV2,few,TRBJ2-1,TRBD2,CASRDGLAGGNEQFF,TGTGCCAGCAGGGACGGGCTAGCGGGGGGCAATGAGCAGTTCTTC
TRBV30,.,TRBJ2-7,TRBD1,CAWSIDRVGQYF,TGTGCCTGGAGTATCGACAGGGTGGGGCAGTACTTC
TRBV3-1,few,TRBJ1-4,.,CASSPPDSREKLFF,TGTGCCAGCAGCCCCCCTGACAGCCGTGAAAAACTGTTTTTT
TRBV2,few,TRBJ2-7,TRBD1,CASSEAILGQGVPEQYF,TGTGCCAGCAGTGAAGCAATACTGGGACAGGGGGTACCGGAGCAGTACTTC
TRBV4-1,few,TRBJ2-7,.,CASSQDWVVEAYEQYF,TGCGCCAGCAGCCAAGATTGGGTAGTCGAGGCCTACGAGCAGTACTTC
TRBV5-5,.,TRBJ2-1,TRBD2,CASSLSGRATYNEQFF,TGTGCCAGCAGCCTTAGCGGGAGGGCCACCTACAATGAGCAGTTCTTC
TRBV20-1,many,TRBJ2-1,.,CSAFWQGADEQFF,TGCAGTGCGTTTTGGCAGGGAGCGGATGAGCAGTTCTTC
TRBV9,.,TRBJ2-7,TRBD1,CASSVAGQGPYEQYF,TGTGCCAGCAGCGTTGCAGGACAGGGACCCTACGAGCAGTACTTC
TRBV28,many,TRBJ2-2,TRBD2,CASSSTVSGETNTGELFF,TGTGCCAGCAGTTCCACCGTTAGCGGGGAGACTAACACCGGGGAGCTGTTTTTT
TRBV6-1,.,TRBJ1-4,TRBD1,CASSEPGQGVKKLFF,TGTGCCAGCAGTGAGCCGGGACAGGGAGTCAAAAAACTGTTTTTT
TRBV7-3,many,TRBJ1-1,.,CASSQQENTEAFF,TGTGCCAGCAGCCAACAAGAGAACACTGAAGCTTTCTTT
TRBV20-1,many,TRBJ2-7,.,CSADDTYEQYF,TGCAGTGCTGACGACACCTACGAGCAGTACTTC
TRBV5-1,many,TRBJ1-2,TRBD1,CASSTGQGSYGYTF,TGCGCCAGCAGCACAGGACAGGGGAGCTATGGCTACACCTTC
TRBV20-1,many,TRBJ2-7,.,CSARVRGFVYEQYF,TGCAGTGCTAGAGTGCGGGGTTTTGTCTACGAGCAGTACTTC
TRBV5-1,few,TRBJ2-5,TRBD1,CASSEMGQGGETQYF,TGCGCCAGCAGCGAAATGGGACAGGGAGGCGAGACCCAGTACTTC
TRBV27,.,TRBJ1-3,.,CASSLEGDSGNTIYF,TGTGCCAGCAGTTTGGAGGGAGACTCTGGAAACACCATATATTTT
TRBV6-5,.,TRBJ1-5,TRBD1,CASSAGGAGQPQHF,TGTGCCAGCAGCGCAGGGGGCGCGGGTCAGCCCCAGCATTTT
TRBV2,few,TRBJ1-2,.,CASSEGNYGYTF,TGTGCCAGCAGTGAGGGGAACTATGGCTACACCTTC